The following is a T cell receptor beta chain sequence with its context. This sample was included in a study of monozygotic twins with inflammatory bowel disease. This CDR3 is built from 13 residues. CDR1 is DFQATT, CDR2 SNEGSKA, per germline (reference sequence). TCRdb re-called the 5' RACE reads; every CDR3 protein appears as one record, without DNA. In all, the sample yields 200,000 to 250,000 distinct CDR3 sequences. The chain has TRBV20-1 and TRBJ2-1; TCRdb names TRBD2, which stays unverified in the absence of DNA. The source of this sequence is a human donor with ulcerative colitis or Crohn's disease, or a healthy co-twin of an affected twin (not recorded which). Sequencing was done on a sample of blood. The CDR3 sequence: CSAGASGRVEQFF.